This TCR beta chain is drawn from a study of T-cell reconstitution after alpha-beta-depleted transplantation in children. The authors prepared the TCRbeta library with unique molecular identifiers. One entry per CDR3 protein results from TCRdb running MiXCR on the PCR reads. The data show a few hundred thousand distinct CDR3 sequences, with over 10% seen just once and over 2% held by the top ten. Sequenced material: PBMCs, mostly from graft donor cells, taken 360 days after TCRalphabeta/CD19-depleted stem cell transplant. This clonotype was sampled from a male patient younger than 18 who had a stem cell transplant for acute myeloid leukemia, so the T cells may come from the graft donor.

CDR3 sequence: CSVSDREGYGNTIYF. CDR3 in DNA: TGCAGCGTTTCAGACCGGGAAGGATATGGAAACACCATATATTTT. The chain is built from TRBV29-1 and TRBJ1-3; D unclear. Looked up from germline, CDR1 is SQVTM and CDR2 is ANQGSEA. V lost 5 bases to trimming and J lost 3 bases, with 17 bases between them. The CDR3 totals 15 residues.